What follows are 3 T cell receptor beta chains derived from one specimen sequenced in a study of T-cell reconstitution after alpha-beta-depleted transplantation in children. A library of TCRbeta sequences, prepared with unique molecular identifiers, was generated. Each CDR3 protein gets one entry after TCRdb re-called the PCR reads with MiXCR. This sample has 210,000 or so distinct CDR3 sequences; approximately 11% occur once, and the top ten carry under 30%. The specimen comprised PBMCs, sampled before TCRalphabeta/CD19-depleted stem cell transplant. The receptor source for this set is a child younger than two with acute myeloid leukemia, due to receive a stem cell transplant.

With respect to this clonotype: A much larger clone differs by one base, so this may be a read error. The V call is TRBV25-1, the J call TRBJ2-1, with D possibly TRBD2 on 6 matching bases. The CDR3 spans 14 residues. Germline assignment: CDR1 MGHDK and CDR2 SYGVNS. The CDR3 protein is CASSEGTSFNGQFF. As DNA, the CDR3 is TGTGCCAGCAGTGAAGGAACTAGCTTCAATGGGCAGTTCTTC.

The sample holds many counts of this clonotype. CDR3 in amino acids: CSARDSGTGTDTQYF. The DNA for the CDR3 is TGCAGTGCTAGAGATAGCGGGACTGGCACAGATACGCAGTATTTT. The chain combines TRBV20-1 with TRBJ2-3, with 8 bases matching TRBD2. With 0 bases clipped from V and 1 base from J, the junction kept 3 bases outside the gene matches. Germline CDR1 reads DFQATT; CDR2 reads SNEGSKA (reference sequence). This CDR3 is 15 amino acids long.

This clonotype appeared many times. V and J are TRBV7-2 and TRBJ1-2, with D maybe TRBD1 (5 bases). Germline CDR1 and CDR2: SGHTA and FQGNSA. The CDR3 has 15 amino acids. V lost 1 base and J 4 bases, leaving 13 bases between the germline ends. CDR3 nucleotides: TGTGCCAGCAGCTTAGGTGGGGGGTCCAGCTATGGCTACACCTTC. Translating it yields CASSLGGGSSYGYTF.